The 20 T cell receptor beta chains reported below all come from one sample, sequenced in a study of blood T cell repertoires in COVID-19. TCRdb's copy holds only in-frame clones and misses some; the assay was immunoSEQ multiplex PCR. The table lists 120,000 to 150,000 clones, roughly 85% of them singletons. Sequenced: peripheral blood. The receptor source for this set is an older woman with COVID-19, enrolled during active disease.

The chain joins TRBV30 to TRBJ1-6; a weak D match, TRBD1 (5 bases). The V end lost 1 base, the J end lost 9 bases, and 16 bases lay between the germline ends. Germline V gives CDR1 GTSNPN, CDR2 SVGIG (reference sequence). The CDR3 is made up of 15 amino acids. The CDR3 region is CAWSGRGGVGSPLHF. CDR3 bases: TGTGCCTGGAGTGGACGGGGGGGGGTTGGTTCACCCCTCCACTTT.

J is TRBJ1-4 and V is TRBV2; 10 nucleotides line up with TRBD1. V shed 2 bases and J 2 bases; nucleotides not matched to a gene: 5. This CDR3 has 17 amino acids. Germline assignment: CDR1 SNHLY and CDR2 FYNNEI. In DNA, the CDR3 is TGTGCCAGCAGTGAACCGGGACAGGGGAGGACTAATGAAAAACTGTTTTTT. It encodes CASSEPGQGRTNEKLFF.

CDR3 bases: TGTGCCAGCAGCTTAGGGCCTAGCGGGGCCAGGGATACGCAGTATTTT. Translated, it gives CASSLGPSGARDTQYF. The rearrangement links TRBV7-8 to TRBJ2-3; 9 bases line up with TRBD2. The CDR3 has 16 residues. Germline values: CDR1 SGHVS, CDR2 FQNEAQ. V lost 1 base to trimming and J lost 6 bases; unmatched junction nucleotides: 8. Drawing the rest from reference TRBV7-8 and TRBJ2-3, the complete variable domain is GAGVSQSPRYKVAKRGQDVALRCDPISGHVSLFWYQQALGQGPEFLTYFQNEAQLDKSGLPSDRFFAERPEGSVSTLKIQRTQQEDSAVYLCASSLGPSGARDTQYFGPGTRLTVL.

This sequence joins TRBV11-2 and TRBJ2-1; 10 bases match TRBD2. Unmatched junction bases numbered 7, after V lost 1 base and J lost 7 bases. CDR3 length: 16 amino acids. Per germline, CDR1 SGHAT and CDR2 FQNNGV. The CDR3 DNA reads TGTGCCAGCAGCTTAGCATTTAGCGGGGGGCCGAATGAGCAGTTCTTC. Translated: CASSLAFSGGPNEQFF.

The chain links TRBV5-8 to TRBJ1-2; TRBD1 matches 7 bases. The CDR3 sequence is 13 residues long. Germline values: CDR1 SGHTS, CDR2 YDEGEE. Trimming at V came to 4 bases and at J to 4 bases, leaving 4 bases not matched to a gene. The chain's CDR3 is CASSRDRGYGYTF. In DNA, the CDR3 is TGTGCCAGCAGCCGGGACAGAGGCTATGGCTACACCTTC. Together with reference TRBV5-8 and TRBJ1-2, the CDR3 gives the full variable domain: EAGVTQSPTHLIKTRGQQATLRCSPISGHTSVYWYQQALGLGLQFLLWYDEGEERNRGNFPPRFSGRQFPNYSSELNVNALELEDSALYLCASSRDRGYGYTFGSGTRLTVV.

The chain employs TRBV5-1 and TRBJ2-2; a possible D gene is TRBD1 (6 bases). CDR3 length: 16 residues. V gave up 6 bases and J gave up 2 bases, with 17 bases separating them. Germline assignment: CDR1 SGHRS and CDR2 YFSETQ. As DNA, the CDR3 is TGCGCCAGCAAGACCGTCCGACAGGCCAACACCGGGGAGCTGTTTTTT. As protein: CASKTVRQANTGELFF.

V is TRBV5-6 and J is TRBJ1-6, with D tentatively TRBD1 (6 bases). Germline V gene data show CDR1 as SGHDT and CDR2 as YYEEEE. V was cut by 2 bases and J by 3 bases, with 9 bases left in between. The CDR3 covers 15 residues. The CDR3 coding sequence is TGTGCCAGCAGCTTACAGGGAAACTATAATTCACCCCTCCACTTT. Its protein product is CASSLQGNYNSPLHF.

The V and J genes are TRBV25-1 and TRBJ2-2; D perhaps matches TRBD1 (6 bases). The germline V gene encodes CDR1 MGHDK and CDR2 SYGVNS. V gave up 4 bases and J gave up 5 bases, with 14 bases separating them. There are 15 residues in the CDR3. CDR3 in amino acids: CASSGFTGRTGELFF. CDR3 in DNA: TGTGCCAGCAGTGGATTTACAGGGAGAACCGGGGAGCTGTTTTTT.

The V call is TRBV7-3, the J call TRBJ1-3, with D maybe TRBD1 (5 bases). This CDR3 is built from 15 residues. Germline V gene sequence: CDR1 SGHTA, CDR2 FQGTGA. V lost 0 bases to trimming and J lost 2 bases, with 8 bases between them. Here the CDR3 DNA reads TGTGCCAGCAGCTTAACAGGGGAGGCTGGAAACACCATATATTTT. It codes for CASSLTGEAGNTIYF. The whole variable domain, remainder taken from reference TRBV7-3 and TRBJ1-3, is GAGVSQTPSNKVTEKGKYVELRCDPISGHTALYWYRQSLGQGPEFLIYFQGTGAADDSGLPNDRFFAVRPEGSVSTLKIQRTERGDSAVYLCASSLTGEAGNTIYFGEGSWLTVV.

The chain links TRBV5-1 to TRBJ1-1; the match to TRBD1 covers 8 bases. Germline CDR1 is SGHRS and CDR2 is YFSETQ. The CDR3 extends over 14 amino acids. J lost 7 bases, V lost 4 bases, and 9 bases had no gene match. CDR3 sequence (DNA): TGCGCCAGCAGCCCGGACAGGGTCTGGAGTGAAGCTTTCTTT. Translated: CASSPDRVWSEAFF.

In the case of this clone: At one of its ends the junction is not consistent with the germline gene, which may arise from a read error. The chain couples TRBV7-9 to TRBJ2-2; TRBD1 matches 7 bases. Germline CDR1 is SEHNR and CDR2 is FQNEAQ (reference sequence). The CDR3 has 16 amino acids. Here the CDR3 reads CASSLVSRGNPGELFF. CDR3 nucleotide sequence: TGTGCCAGCAGCTTAGTTTCCAGGGGGAACCCCGGGGAGCTGTTTTTT.

This chain uses TRBV4-2 with TRBJ2-3; D gene unclear. The CDR3 extends over 14 amino acids. Trimming left V 1 base short and J 0 bases short, with 5 bases between. Germline V gene sequence: CDR1 LGHNA, CDR2 YNFKEQ. This CDR3 reads CASSQASSTDTQYF. In nucleotides, the CDR3 is TGTGCCAGCAGCCAAGCGTCCAGCACAGATACGCAGTATTTT.

The J gene is TRBJ1-1, the V gene TRBV27; 7 bases agree with TRBD1. This CDR3 region has 14 residues. From germline, CDR1 is MNHEY and CDR2 SMNVEV (reference sequence). V lost 5 bases to trimming and J lost 5 bases; unmatched junction nucleotides: 8. The CDR3 nucleotides read TGTGCCAGCAGTCCCTATTTGGGACAGACTGAAGCTTTCTTT. Its protein is CASSPYLGQTEAFF.

The rearrangement links TRBV11-2 to TRBJ1-6; TRBD1 matches 11 bases. The CDR3 runs to 16 residues. The germline gives CDR1 SGHAT, CDR2 FQNNGV. The trim removed 5 bases at V and 6 bases at J, leaving 6 bases unmatched. This CDR3 reads CASSPGQGEFNSPLHF. For the CDR3, the DNA is TGTGCCAGCAGCCCGGGACAGGGGGAGTTTAATTCACCCCTCCACTTT.

Here the CDR3 DNA reads TGTGCCAGCAGTCCGTTACACATGGACAGCAACACTGAAGCTTTCTTT. This translates into CASSPLHMDSNTEAFF. This chain links TRBV9 with TRBJ1-1; D is possibly TRBD1 (6 bases). This CDR3 has 16 amino acids. The V gene's germline CDR1 is SGDLS and CDR2 YYNGEE. V was clipped by 5 bases and J by 2 bases, with 19 bases between them.

V and J are TRBV10-2 and TRBJ1-6; D is unclear. Per germline, CDR1 WSHSY and CDR2 SAAADI. V was cut by 5 bases and J by 7 bases, with 18 bases left in between. The CDR3 has 16 amino acids. The CDR3 coding sequence is TGCGCCAGCAGTCACTGGGCTCCGAGCAAAAATTCACCCCTCCACTTT. This sequence encodes CASSHWAPSKNSPLHF.

The chain links TRBV20-1 to TRBJ1-2, with 7 bases identical to TRBD1. The germline gives CDR1 DFQATT, CDR2 SNEGSKA (reference sequence). The CDR3 is made up of 15 amino acids. V lost 3 bases, J lost 0 bases, and 7 bases stayed unmatched. The CDR3 DNA reads as TGCAGTGCTAGTCCACAGGGGATAGCTAACTATGGCTACACCTTC. It encodes CSASPQGIANYGYTF.

The chain joins TRBV12-3 or TRBV12-4 to TRBJ1-1; D remains unclear. V was trimmed by 4 bases and J by 8 bases, leaving 14 bases between them. CDR3 length equals 13 residues. The DNA of the CDR3 is TGTGCCAGCAGTTCCGGGAACACGGAGGAAGCTTTCTTT. Protein product: CASSSGNTEEAFF.

This chain links TRBV21-1 with TRBJ1-2; the table names TRBD1, a call not compared with the DNA. TRBV21-1 is an annotated pseudogene. The CDR3 totals 14 residues. This CDR3 reads CASSNPRDSNPITF. In nucleotides, the CDR3 is TGTGCCAGCAGCAATCCCCGGGACAGTAACCCAATCACCTTC.

This chain links TRBV3-1 (or the pseudogene TRBV3-2) with TRBJ1-5, with TRBD1 identical over 9 bases. Trimming took 3 bases from V and 0 from J; bases not matched to a gene: 3. Germline V CDR1 and CDR2: LGHDT, YNNKEL (reference sequence). The CDR3 has 16 residues. The CDR3 is CASSQGTGRSNQPQHF. The CDR3 DNA reads as TGTGCCAGCAGCCAGGGGACAGGGCGTAGCAATCAGCCCCAGCATTTT.